This TCR beta chain was sequenced during a study of cytomegalovirus exposure and HLA in healthy donors. Study-wide results and caveats: Follow-up analysis later connected one missense variant in DCLRE1C with trimming of TCR beta V- and J-genes. An Asian-associated ancestry cluster reportedly showed fewer N-insertions than the approximately 690-donor mean in a later analysis. A later analysis found that most CMV-associated TCR beta chains appeared HLA-restricted.

This clone came up a few times. Its target is not known. Germline CDR1 reads SGHDT; CDR2 reads YYEEEE. Trimming pared 3 bases from V and 3 bases from J, leaving 9 bases between. This CDR3 is built from 14 residues. Vbeta (60) and Jbeta (13) primers were used in the PCR. The table came from immunoSEQ multiplex PCR; TCRdb's copy has only in-frame clones and leaves some out. The data show 150,000 to 200,000 clones, with 65% to 80% seen just once and 6.5% to 9% held by the top ten. The specimen was PBMCs. The origin of this receptor is a woman between 40 and 50 years old in good health and CMV-seropositive. This chain uses TRBV5-6 with TRBJ2-2; D is undetermined. The DNA of the CDR3 is TGTGCCAGCAGCTATGACATTTACACCGGGGAGCTGTTTTTT. It translates to CASSYDIYTGELFF.